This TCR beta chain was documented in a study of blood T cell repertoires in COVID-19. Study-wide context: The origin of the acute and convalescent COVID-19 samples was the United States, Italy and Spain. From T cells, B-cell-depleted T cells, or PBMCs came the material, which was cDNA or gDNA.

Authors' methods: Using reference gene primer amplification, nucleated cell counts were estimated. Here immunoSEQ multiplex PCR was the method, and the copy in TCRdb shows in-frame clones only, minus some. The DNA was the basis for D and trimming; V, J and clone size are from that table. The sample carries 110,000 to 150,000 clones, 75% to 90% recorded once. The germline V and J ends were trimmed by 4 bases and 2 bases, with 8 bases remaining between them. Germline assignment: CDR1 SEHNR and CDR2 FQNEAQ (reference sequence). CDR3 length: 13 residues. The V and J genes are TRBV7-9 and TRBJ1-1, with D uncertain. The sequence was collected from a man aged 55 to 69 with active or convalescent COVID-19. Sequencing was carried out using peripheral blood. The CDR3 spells CASSSTPNTEAFF. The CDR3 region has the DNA TGTGCCAGCAGCTCCACACCCAACACTGAAGCTTTCTTT. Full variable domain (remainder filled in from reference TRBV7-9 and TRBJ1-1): DTGVSQNPRHKITKRGQNVTFRCDPISEHNRLYWYRQTLGQGPEFLTYFQNEAQLEKSRLLSDRFSAERPKGSFSTLEIQRTEQGDSAMYLCASSSTPNTEAFFGQGTRLTVV.